These 21 T cell receptor beta chains were sequenced from one sample in a study of cytomegalovirus exposure and HLA in healthy donors. Primers: 60 Vbeta forward and 13 Jbeta reverse. The data were produced by immunoSEQ multiplex PCR, yet TCRdb's version contains in-frame clones alone and is incomplete. In the table there are 180,000 or so clones, 75% to 90% of which are singletons. What was sequenced was PBMCs. The receptors here all came from a man younger than 35 in good health and CMV-seropositive.

The gene calls are TRBV6-6 and TRBJ2-3; D is possibly TRBD1 (6 bases). The CDR3 spans 16 residues. V was trimmed by 6 bases and J by 0 bases, leaving 16 bases between them. Germline V CDR1 and CDR2: MNHNY, SVGAGI (reference sequence). CDR3 loop: CASRDNRALSTDTQYF. For the CDR3, the DNA is TGTGCCAGCAGGGACAACAGGGCGCTTAGCACAGATACGCAGTATTTT.

The CDR3 sequence is CASTLQGVGSIGETQYF. The CDR3 DNA follows: TGCGCCAGCACCCTACAAGGCGTGGGGAGTATTGGAGAGACCCAGTACTTC. The J gene is TRBJ2-5, the V gene TRBV5-1; the D gene is possibly TRBD2 (5 bases). The V gene's germline CDR1 is SGHRS and CDR2 YFSETQ. The CDR3 is 17 residues long. V was cut by 6 bases and J by 4 bases, with 25 bases left in between.

The chain joins TRBV9 to TRBJ2-1; 14 nucleotides match TRBD2. Trimming cost V 3 bases and J 6 bases; bases outside gene matches: 5. The germline V gene encodes CDR1 SGDLS and CDR2 YYNGEE. The CDR3 consists of 16 residues. CDR3 residues: CASSELGLAGVNEQFF. As DNA, the CDR3 is TGTGCCAGCAGCGAATTGGGACTAGCGGGGGTCAATGAGCAGTTCTTC. The full variable domain, its missing parts supplied by reference TRBV9 and TRBJ2-1, is DSGVTQTPKHLITATGQRVTLRCSPRSGDLSVYWYQQSLDQGLQFLIQYYNGEERAKGNILERFSAQQFPDLHSELNLSSLELGDSALYFCASSELGLAGVNEQFFGPGTRLTVL.

CDR3 DNA sequence: TGCGCCAGCAGTGGTACAGGGCTCTACGAGCAGTACTTC. Residues: CASSGTGLYEQYF. V usage is TRBV10-1 and J usage is TRBJ2-5; D possibly corresponds to TRBD1 (6 bases). Judging by the DNA end, TRBJ2-7 fits better; the J call may be wrong. CDR1 and CDR2 (germline): WNHNN, SYGVQD (reference sequence). The CDR3 spans 13 residues.

The CDR3 region is CASSEGVYRGSGTDTQYF. The CDR3 nucleotides are TGTGCCAGCAGTGAAGGGGTTTACAGGGGATCGGGCACAGATACGCAGTATTTT. The gene calls are TRBV6-1 and TRBJ2-3, with 7 nucleotides matching TRBD1. The CDR3 is made up of 18 amino acids. Unmatched junction bases numbered 11, after V lost 1 base and J lost 1 base. CDR1 and CDR2 (germline): MNHNS, SASEGT.

V usage is TRBV6-4 and J usage is TRBJ1-1; weak D call: TRBD1 (6 bases). The V end lost 4 bases, the J end lost 1 base, and 7 bases lay between the germline ends. This CDR3 contains 13 residues. The germline V gene encodes CDR1 MRHNA and CDR2 SNTAGT. CDR3: CASSADRNTEAFF. CDR3 DNA: TGTGCCAGCAGTGCGGACAGGAACACTGAAGCTTTCTTT.

The rearrangement uses TRBV14 and TRBJ1-2, with D possibly being TRBD1 (5 bases). The ends were cut back, 1 base at V and 3 bases at J, with 6 bases in the middle. The CDR3 is made up of 13 amino acids. Germline assignment: CDR1 SGHDN and CDR2 FVKESK. In nucleotides, the CDR3 is TGTGCCAGCAGCCAAGGACAGCACTATGGCTACACCTTC. This sequence encodes CASSQGQHYGYTF.

This clone came up once. This sequence joins TRBV9 and TRBJ2-1, with D perhaps matching TRBD2 (6 bases). The V and J ends lost 0 bases and 10 bases respectively, with 17 bases between them. CDR1 is SGDLS, CDR2 YYNGEE, per germline. CDR3 size: 15 residues. CDR3 in DNA: TGTGCCAGCAGCGTAGCTTACGGGGAGGCAGAGGAGCAGTTCTTC. This translates into CASSVAYGEAEEQFF.

V is TRBV6-1 and J is TRBJ2-7, with D possibly TRBD1 on 7 matching bases. Trimming shortened V by 9 bases and J by 7 bases, and 16 bases separated the two germline ends. Germline loops: CDR1 MNHNS, CDR2 SASEGT. The CDR3 is 12 residues long. CDR3 loop: CARGGTVGEQYF. For the CDR3, the DNA is TGTGCCAGAGGAGGGACAGTCGGGGAGCAGTACTTC.

This chain joins TRBV2 and TRBJ2-3, with 8 bases that match TRBD2. There are 18 residues in the CDR3. V was clipped by 5 bases and J by 7 bases; unmatched bases: 20. Germline lookup yields CDR1 SNHLY and CDR2 FYNNEI. CDR3 DNA sequence: TGTGCCAGCAGTCTTTCCGCGCGGGGGGAATCTCGTGCGAATACGCAGTATTTT. Its protein product is CASSLSARGESRANTQYF.

The chain uses TRBV9 and TRBJ2-6; D remains ambiguous. Trimming left V 4 bases short and J 2 bases short, with 13 bases between. The CDR3 sequence is 16 residues long. CDR1 and CDR2 from the germline V gene are SGDLS and YYNGEE. Written as DNA, the CDR3 is TGTGCCAGCAGCCCCCGAGGAACGGCTGGGGCCAACGTCCTGACTTTC. Encoded protein: CASSPRGTAGANVLTF.

V and J are TRBV5-1 and TRBJ2-2; D perhaps matches TRBD1 (6 bases). V was shortened by 3 bases and J by 1 base, with 10 bases between the two germline ends. CDR1 and CDR2 from the germline V gene are SGHRS and YFSETQ. The CDR3 is 15 residues long. The CDR3 sequence is CASSYGTLNTGELFF. For the CDR3, the DNA is TGCGCCAGCAGCTACGGGACATTGAACACCGGGGAGCTGTTTTTT.

This sequence joins TRBV27 and TRBJ2-3; tentative D call: TRBD2 (7 bases). In germline, CDR1 is MNHEY, CDR2 SMNVEV (reference sequence). Trimming pared 2 bases from V and 2 bases from J, leaving 11 bases between. This CDR3 comprises 15 residues. The CDR3: CASSLAGAITDTQYF. The CDR3 DNA sequence: TGTGCCAGCAGTTTAGCGGGGGCCATCACAGATACGCAGTATTTT.

The V gene is TRBV7-7, the J gene TRBJ2-5; the D is unclear. This CDR3 is built from 14 residues. The ends were cut back, 1 base at V and 1 base at J, with 7 bases in the middle. Germline V gives CDR1 SSHAT, CDR2 FNYEAQ (reference sequence). The DNA of the CDR3 is TGTGCCAGCAGCTTAGGGCAGGCCCAAGAGACCCAGTACTTC. Its protein is CASSLGQAQETQYF.

The chain recombines TRBV27 with TRBJ1-2; no definite D call. The CDR3 length is 14 residues. The V end lost 3 bases, the J end lost 8 bases, and 16 bases lay between the germline ends. Germline CDR1 MNHEY, CDR2 SMNVEV (reference sequence). The CDR3 coding sequence is TGTGCCAGCAGTTTGGTTGGAGGAGTCGAAGGCTACACCTTC. Translated, it gives CASSLVGGVEGYTF.

In this sample, this clone turned up a few times. This same CDR3 is encoded by further DNA sequences in the sample. This rearrangement joins TRBV29-1 to TRBJ2-6; 7 bases are a match to TRBD1. The germline gives CDR1 SQVTM, CDR2 ANQGSEA. This CDR3 spans 14 amino acids. After removal of 7 bases from V and 0 bases from J, the junction contained 3 bases not matched to a gene. CDR3 coding DNA: TGCAGCGCCAGGGACAGCTCTGGGGCCAACGTCCTGACTTTC. It specifies CSARDSSGANVLTF.

This chain connects TRBV9 to TRBJ1-6; D perhaps matches TRBD1 (6 bases). The CDR3 is 15 residues long. Between the trimmed V and J ends, which lost 0 bases and 4 bases, there was a span of 8 bases. In germline, CDR1 is SGDLS, CDR2 YYNGEE. The CDR3 DNA reads as TGTGCCAGCAGCGTAGCAGGGGCGTATAATTCACCCCTCCACTTT. This codes for CASSVAGAYNSPLHF.

The V and J genes are TRBV29-1 and TRBJ2-5; D remains unclear. V was shortened by 4 bases and J by 4 bases, with 10 bases between the two germline ends. The CDR3 spans 12 residues. Per the germline V gene, CDR1 is SQVTM and CDR2 is ANQGSEA. DNA of the CDR3: TGCAGCGTTGTCCGTTTATTAGAGACCCAGTACTTC. This translates into CSVVRLLETQYF.

This clone showed up just a few times. This chain joins TRBV4-2 and TRBJ1-4, with D possibly matching TRBD1 (5 bases). CDR3 size: 16 residues. The germline V gene encodes CDR1 LGHNA and CDR2 YNFKEQ. With 0 bases removed from V and 4 bases from J, the gap between germline ends came to 12 bases. The CDR3 here is CASSQDPAQGNEKLFF. The CDR3 coding sequence is TGTGCCAGCAGCCAAGACCCCGCCCAGGGTAATGAAAAACTGTTTTTT.

V gene TRBV18 combines with J gene TRBJ2-4; 10 nucleotides match TRBD1. The ends lost 6 bases at V and 7 bases at J; junction bases unmatched: 15. CDR1 is KGHSH and CDR2 is LQKENI in the germline V gene. The CDR3 sequence is 17 residues long. CDR3 DNA: TGTGCCAGCTCTCATCGAAGGACAGGGGGATTTTTGAACATTCAGTACTTC. It translates to CASSHRRTGGFLNIQYF.

The chain carries TRBV14 and TRBJ1-1; TRBD1 might be the D (5 bases). V lost 4 bases and J lost 0, with 15 bases in between. Germline CDR1 is SGHDN and CDR2 is FVKESK. CDR3 length: 16 residues. CDR3 DNA: TGTGCCAGCAGCCTCCGGGACGGACTAATGAACACTGAAGCTTTCTTT. Translated, it gives CASSLRDGLMNTEAFF.